This T cell receptor (beta chain) derives from a study of T-cell memory formation after mild COVID-19 (dated by TCRdb to about 2021). As for the study more broadly: TCR sequence clusters from the two donors were largely donor specific. The cohort comprised two young, previously healthy adult volunteers, one female and one male. In a couple of donors, T-cell clones that expanded and contracted after mild COVID-19 were followed by sequencing TCRalpha and TCRbeta repertoires longitudinally. What the work shows at the level of the full study, not this receptor alone: Whether the second-wave clones peaking on day 37 were SARS-CoV-2 specific was not confirmed. Some responding clones were found in pre-infection memory, which suggests that pre-existing cross-reactive memory T cells took part in the SARS-CoV-2 response. The study included only a couple of mild cases, and larger cohorts that include severe cases with pre-infection samples were judged to be necessary. Contracting CD4+ clones were located mainly in the CM and EM memory subsets, whereas CD8+ clones were found to be enriched in EMRA. From day 15 to 85, contracting clones showed balanced CD4/CD8 phenotypes, whereas a second wave of clones that expanded from day 15 to 37 leaned towards CD4+.

To note about this clonotype: Its antigen specificity is not known. Given a much more abundant clone one base away, this may be a read error.

Ficoll-Paque density gradient centrifugation was the method used to isolate PBMCs. TCRdb records Illumina NovaSeq 6000 as the sequencer. TCRalpha and TCRbeta cDNA libraries were built by 5'RACE with constant-segment primers, adding sample barcodes and unique molecular identifiers. RNA was extracted from every sample with Trizol reagent. Libraries were amplified in two PCR steps, with a second sample barcode and Illumina TruSeq adapters added in the second step. Sequencing of the libraries was done on an Illumina NovaSeq, producing 2 x 150 bp paired-end reads. Per the source publication's procedure: The reads were demultiplexed and collapsed into UMI-guided consensus sequences using migec v1.2.7. Using mixcr v2.1.11, UMI consensuses were aligned to TRA and TRB V and J templates and then assembled into clonotypes. Expanded or contracted clonotypes were those called significant by both edgeR and NoisET, with noise models trained on biological replicates. For edgeR calls, the thresholds were a false discovery rate-adjusted p below 0.01 and a log2 fold-change of 1. PCA with hierarchical clustering of max-normalized trajectories of the 1000 most abundant clonotypes was used as exploratory dynamics analysis. The CD4 or CD8 phenotype of responding clones was assigned using the separately sequenced CD4+ and CD8+ repertoires. TCRdb handled the public reads itself, with Q25 trimming in fastp and clone calling in MiXCR, and kept productive beta chains. Rows with one shared CDR3 protein collapse into an entry with the most common genes and DNA. Here the V and J calls rest on TCRdb's processing, not on the authors' analysis. This sample lists 400,000 to 450,000 distinct CDR3 sequences; about a sixth were detected once. The biggest ten clones account for about a fifth of the sample.

The specimen was PBMCs or a T cell subset sorted from them (not recorded which). The TCR originated in a man aged 18-30 years who had mild COVID-19 (a few samples of this study predate the infection). The sample titles of this study are shuffled in the database, so cell type and time point are left out; the donor was told from shared clones.

This receptor has the CDR3 CSARLSGANVLTF. The bases read TGCAGTGCTAGACTCTCTGGGGCCAACGTCCTGACTTTC. This sequence uses TRBV20-1 and TRBJ2-6, with no reliable assignment of the D segment. The germline ends are 2 bases apart after V is trimmed by 2 bases and J by 0 bases. The CDR3 covers 13 residues, taking in both the cysteine and the phenylalanine. Only the CDR3 DNA stays, 39 bases, in frame from base 1. CDR1 is given as DFQATT and CDR2 as SNEGSKA, both from the germline V gene (reference sequence).